This TCR beta chain derives from a study of blood T cell repertoires in COVID-19. Study-level background: PBMCs, B-cell-depleted T cells, or T cells provided the cDNA or gDNA that made up the material.

Authors' methods: Reference gene primer amplification yielded estimated nucleated cell counts. The repertoire was sequenced with immunoSEQ multiplex PCR; TCRdb's copy has only in-frame clones and lacks some. The DNA gave D and trimming, while V, J and clone size come from that table. The profile shows 350,000 to 400,000 clones, more than 75% of them singletons. Losses at the gene ends were 5 bases for V and 4 bases for J; bases not matched to a gene: 15. The CDR3 extends over 18 amino acids. Germline V lookup: CDR1 SGHRS, CDR2 YFSETQ. This study enrolled people aged about 18 to 100 from approximately 25 US geographic areas. Cohort 3 recovery required two negative PCRs, clearance, or symptom resolution.

This sequence joins TRBV5-1 and TRBJ2-1; 10 nucleotides agree with TRBD2. The receptor was derived from a woman under 30 who had recovered from COVID-19. Sequenced material: PBMCs or T cells enriched from blood (not recorded which). Written as DNA, the CDR3 is TGCGCCAGCAGTTATTTTAGGGTTATAGCGGGGGGATACAATGAGCAGTTCTTC. Its protein product is CASSYFRVIAGGYNEQFF.